Listed below are T cell receptor beta chains from one sample, sequenced in a study of shared clonotypes between healthy human individuals. The assay was immunoSEQ multiplex PCR, and TCRdb's table has in-frame clones only and misses some. The table includes roughly 1,100,000 clones, approximately 70% detected once. The sequenced sample was memory CD4+ T cells sorted from blood. These receptors originate from a man in his late teens or twenties in good health. The conserved cysteine and the conserved F or W are not part of the CDR3 here. The order of the fields is V gene, CDR3 protein.

v_gene: TRBV15; CDR3aa: ATSGGLAGGPDTQY
v_gene: TRBV19; CDR3aa: ASSPGTGVEETQY
v_gene: TRBV30; CDR3aa: AWSQPWRGETNEKLF
v_gene: TRBV7-8; CDR3aa: ASSPPGFLAKNIQY
v_gene: TRBV18; CDR3aa: ASSPWRANTGELF
v_gene: TRBV27; CDR3aa: ASSQARGQSEF
v_gene: TRBV7-9; CDR3aa: ASSSQGASYEQY
v_gene: TRBV7-8; CDR3aa: ASSPVGGLSSYNEQF
v_gene: TRBV4-3; CDR3aa: ASSQGDKTYEQY
v_gene: TRBV25-1; CDR3aa: ASSEEGGPLPLH
v_gene: TRBV6-5; CDR3aa: ASKTGGNYPGAF
v_gene: TRBV7-9; CDR3aa: ASSSTGLYEKLF
v_gene: TRBV28; CDR3aa: ASSLRGFGSYT
v_gene: TRBV4-1; CDR3aa: ASSQDLGSMLTDTQY
v_gene: TRBV18; CDR3aa: ASSPARGETQY
v_gene: TRBV5-5; CDR3aa: ASSSAYLAPYEQY
v_gene: TRBV27; CDR3aa: ASSTEGDNSEAF
v_gene: TRBV7-9; CDR3aa: ASSLGTATPRGGYT
v_gene: TRBV7-2; CDR3aa: ASSPVALDTQY
v_gene: TRBV6-6; CDR3aa: ASSEGGKANEKLF
v_gene: TRBV7-8; CDR3aa: ASSFPRDRDSEAF
v_gene: TRBV25-1; CDR3aa: ASSRTGSRETQY
v_gene: TRBV18; CDR3aa: ASSPTLAGVGEQF
v_gene: TRBV27; CDR3aa: ASSLSGGGYNSPLH
v_gene: TRBV4-3; CDR3aa: ASSQDSGRTGELF
v_gene: TRBV5-1; CDR3aa: ASSEGLAGIGWTEQF
v_gene: TRBV10-3; CDR3aa: AISDSAGTSEQF
v_gene: TRBV30; CDR3aa: ARSAGGNYEQY
v_gene: TRBV5-5; CDR3aa: ASSLLGESGSPLH
v_gene: TRBV7-2; CDR3aa: ASSFEGGGYT
v_gene: TRBV2; CDR3aa: ASSEQGGNTEAF
v_gene: TRBV4-3; CDR3aa: ASSQAVNGLPYGYT
v_gene: TRBV5-6; CDR3aa: ASSGRGGRETQY
v_gene: TRBV5-8; CDR3aa: ASSLRPGWGLSSYEQY
v_gene: TRBV4-3; CDR3aa: ASSQDHPEKLF
v_gene: TRBV5-1; CDR3aa: ASSLDTNTEAF
v_gene: TRBV5-1; CDR3aa: ASSLQGKGNTEAF
v_gene: TRBV10-2; CDR3aa: ASSRGRDGPYNEQF
v_gene: TRBV5-5; CDR3aa: ASSYGATGQETQY
v_gene: TRBV5-1; CDR3aa: ASRRGETQY
v_gene: TRBV2; CDR3aa: ASSREGGSTDTQY
v_gene: TRBV9; CDR3aa: ASSGTGLNTGELF
v_gene: TRBV19; CDR3aa: ASSMSLAGGEQY
v_gene: TRBV7-2; CDR3aa: ATCRDRGDETQY
v_gene: TRBV5-5; CDR3aa: ASSFSLGTGINQPQH
v_gene: TRBV28; CDR3aa: ASSLTGAGFTEKLF
v_gene: TRBV10-2; CDR3aa: ASSESGSGNSPLH
v_gene: TRBV6-5; CDR3aa: ASSRDRYGYT
v_gene: TRBV10-3; CDR3aa: AISESLLGQDTQY
v_gene: TRBV6-5; CDR3aa: ASIGGVRTEAF